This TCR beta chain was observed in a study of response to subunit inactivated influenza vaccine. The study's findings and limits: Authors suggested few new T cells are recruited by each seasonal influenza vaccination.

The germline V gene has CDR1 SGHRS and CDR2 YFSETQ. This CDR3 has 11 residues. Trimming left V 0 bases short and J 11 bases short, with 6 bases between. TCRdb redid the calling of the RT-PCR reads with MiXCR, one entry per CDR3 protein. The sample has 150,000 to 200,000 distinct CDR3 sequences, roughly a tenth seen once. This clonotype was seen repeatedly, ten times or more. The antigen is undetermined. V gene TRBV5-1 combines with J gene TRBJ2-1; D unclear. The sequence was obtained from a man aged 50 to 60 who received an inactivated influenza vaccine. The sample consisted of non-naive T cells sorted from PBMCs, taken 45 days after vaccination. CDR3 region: CASSLGEKQFF. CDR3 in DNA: TGCGCCAGCAGCTTGGGGGAAAAGCAGTTCTTC.